The rows below give T cell receptor beta chains drawn from one sample of a study of T cells in Graves' hyperthyroidism and ophthalmopathy. TCRdb independently ran MiXCR on the multiplex PCR reads; one entry per CDR3 protein. The top ten clones hold roughly 10% of a sample with approximately 100,000 distinct CDR3 sequences, 35% to 45% of them seen once. Sequencing was performed on peripheral blood or thyroid tissue (not recorded which). These receptor sequences come from a woman aged 30 to 39 with Graves' hyperthyroidism. Both conserved end residues are trimmed from each CDR3. A D gene is named only where the DNA matches it firmly.

v_gene	j_gene	d_gene	CDR3aa
TRBV20-1	TRBJ2-5	TRBD2	SAREPGLAGVGTGETQY
TRBV7-3	TRBJ2-7	.	ASRGAGTFYEQY
TRBV13	TRBJ1-6	.	ASSPISLH
TRBV7-7	TRBJ2-7	.	ASSLATATTYEQY
TRBV30	TRBJ1-1	.	ACIAMGGWGTEAF
TRBV20-1	TRBJ2-7	.	SATLAAGGYEQY
TRBV20-1	TRBJ2-5	.	SARVPVENGETQY
TRBV7-2	TRBJ2-5	TRBD2	ASSLRGLAGVHPETQY
TRBV15	TRBJ1-2	TRBD1	ATSRAFSGLDRGRGYT
TRBV6-2/TRBV6-3	TRBJ2-3	.	ASTAGRAGADTQY
TRBV4-1	TRBJ1-6	.	ASSLREDDSPLH
TRBV7-6	TRBJ2-6	.	ASSPLGYSGANVLT
TRBV15	TRBJ2-7	.	ATSRGRGYEQY
TRBV10-2	TRBJ2-7	.	ASSESEPYEQY
TRBV20-1	TRBJ2-7	TRBD1	SASPGQGTYEQY
TRBV12-5	TRBJ2-5	TRBD2	ASGTGAGLAGDETQY
TRBV24-1	TRBJ2-2	TRBD2	ATQWRGGAGELF
TRBV7-9	TRBJ1-1	.	ASTLKRAGLTEAL
TRBV28	TRBJ2-7	TRBD2	ASSKREGLGEQY
TRBV5-5	TRBJ1-1	.	ASTPSWVKTNTEAF
TRBV7-2	TRBJ1-2	.	AGRGWGRGAIIYGYT
TRBV7-8	TRBJ2-3	TRBD2	ASSGTSGLITDTQY